This TCR beta chain was sequenced for a study of T cells in Graves' hyperthyroidism and ophthalmopathy. General study results and limits: Median prediction lead before ophthalmopathy onset was roughly 6 months with the model.

This clonotype was counted a few times. The antigen remains unidentified. Researchers took RNA transcripts and amplified the TCR beta CDR3 regions from them. During a first-round RT-PCR of the TCR CDR3, the HTBI primer set was used. In TCRdb, the multiplex PCR reads were re-called with MiXCR into one record per CDR3 protein. Counted here are hundreds of thousands of distinct CDR3 sequences, around a sixth occurring once; the ten biggest clones make up 16%. This CDR3 has 14 amino acids. V was cut by 0 bases and J by 4 bases, with 8 bases left in between. The V gene's germline CDR1 is SGDLS and CDR2 YYNGEE.

This TCR came from a woman in her 50s with Graves' hyperthyroidism that later progressed to Graves' ophthalmopathy. The gene calls are TRBV9 and TRBJ1-5; D is undetermined. The specimen sequenced was blood. The CDR3 protein is CASSVEGDNQPQHF. The CDR3 DNA reads TGTGCCAGCAGCGTAGAGGGAGATAATCAGCCCCAGCATTTT.